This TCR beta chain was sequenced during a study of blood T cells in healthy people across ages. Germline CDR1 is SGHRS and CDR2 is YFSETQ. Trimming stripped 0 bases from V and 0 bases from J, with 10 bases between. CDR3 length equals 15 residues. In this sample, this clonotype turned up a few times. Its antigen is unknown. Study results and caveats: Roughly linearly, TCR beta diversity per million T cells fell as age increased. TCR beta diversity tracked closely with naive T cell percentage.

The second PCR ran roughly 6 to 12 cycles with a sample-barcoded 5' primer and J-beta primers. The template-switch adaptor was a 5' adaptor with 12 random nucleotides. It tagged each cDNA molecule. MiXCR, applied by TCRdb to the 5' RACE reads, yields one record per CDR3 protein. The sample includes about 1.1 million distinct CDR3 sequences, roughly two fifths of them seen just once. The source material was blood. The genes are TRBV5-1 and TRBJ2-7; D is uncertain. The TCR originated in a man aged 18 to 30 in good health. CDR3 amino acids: CASSLGQDRSYEQYF. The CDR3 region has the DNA TGCGCCAGCAGCTTGGGGCAGGACCGCTCCTACGAGCAGTACTTC.